The 14 T cell receptor beta chains below all came from one sample that was sequenced in a study of molecular identifiers for immune sequencing clone quantification. MiXCR, run by TCRdb on the PCR reads, gives a single entry per CDR3 protein. The table lists about 640,000 distinct CDR3 sequences, about 20% of them singletons. What was sequenced was naive CD8+ T cells from blood, with Jurkat cell RNA spiked in. The sample's subset: FACS-sorted CD8+CD4-CCR7+CD45RA+ naive T cells. The receptors here all came from a human donor in good health. Some libraries in this study had Jurkat cell RNA spiked in.

The table lists this clonotype with many counts. This chain uses TRBV9 with TRBJ2-2; D is uncertain. Trimming pared 4 bases from V and 3 bases from J, leaving 7 bases between. The CDR3 has 13 residues. Germline values: CDR1 SGDLS, CDR2 YYNGEE. CDR3 region: CASSWSYTGELFF. CDR3 in DNA: TGTGCCAGCAGCTGGTCTTACACCGGGGAGCTGTTTTTT.

The table lists this clonotype with a few counts. CDR3 bases: TGCAGTGCTAGAGATAGGCAGCATAGCGCCCGTTACAACGAGCAGTACTTC. Its protein is CSARDRQHSARYNEQYF. The chain is built from TRBV20-1 and TRBJ2-7; D is perhaps TRBD2 (5 bases). Germline CDR1 reads DFQATT; CDR2 reads SNEGSKA (reference sequence). Deletions cut 0 bases from V and 5 bases from J, with 23 bases between. The CDR3 length is 17 residues.

Comment on this clonotype: This may come from a read error, since a much larger clone is one base off. CDR3 in amino acids: CAWSGDTGEAQYF. CDR3 coding DNA: TGTGCCTGGAGTGGTGACACTGGAGAGGCCCAGTACTTC. V and J are TRBV30 and TRBJ2-5; D remains ambiguous. From germline, CDR1 is GTSNPN and CDR2 SVGIG (reference sequence). The CDR3 has 13 amino acids.

This clonotype was seen more than once but under ten times. The chain employs TRBV27 and TRBJ2-7, with TRBD2 matching 11 bases. The germline gives CDR1 MNHEY, CDR2 SMNVEV (reference sequence). The length of the CDR3 is 15 residues. V lost 6 bases, J lost 4 bases, and 8 bases stayed unmatched. The CDR3 DNA sequence: TGTGCCAGCAGCCTCACGGGACTAGCGGATTACGAGCAGTACTTC. Amino acids: CASSLTGLADYEQYF.

This clonotype has just one count. Just one base apart from a much larger clone, this may be a read error. The rearrangement uses TRBV20-1 and TRBJ2-7; no clear D. Germline CDR1 DFQATT, CDR2 SNEGSKA (reference sequence). The CDR3 consists of 13 residues. CDR3 residues: CSAIGGSSYVQYF. For the CDR3, the DNA is TGCAGTGCTATCGGCGGAAGCTCCTACGTGCAGTACTTC.

As regards this clonotype: This may stem from a read error, because a much larger clone lies one nucleotide away. The chain combines TRBV10-3 with TRBJ2-7; D is possibly TRBD1 (6 bases). This CDR3 is 12 amino acids long. V was clipped by 11 bases and J by 3 bases, with 14 bases between them. Germline-derived CDR1 and CDR2 are ENHRY and SYGVKD. The chain's CDR3 is CAVGDTYYEQYF. Here the CDR3 DNA reads TGTGCCGTCGGGGACACCTACTACGAGCAGTACTTC.

This clonotype was seen at least ten times. V gene TRBV20-1 combines with J gene TRBJ2-7, with TRBD2 matching 11 bases. Trimming took 3 bases from V and 1 from J; bases not matched to a gene: 5. CDR1 and CDR2 from the germline V gene are DFQATT and SNEGSKA (reference sequence). The CDR3 loop spans 15 amino acids. This CDR3 is CSASAGLAASYEQYF. CDR3 DNA: TGCAGTGCTAGTGCGGGACTAGCGGCTTCCTACGAGCAGTACTTC.

This clonotype was seen only a few times. This sequence joins TRBV30 and TRBJ2-2; 8 bases line up with TRBD1. The V gene end was trimmed by 0 bases and the J gene end by 6 bases; junction bases not matched to a gene: 6. CDR3 size: 15 residues. CDR1 and CDR2 (germline): GTSNPN, SVGIG (reference sequence). CDR3 residues: CAWSVHRGYAGELFF. The CDR3 DNA sequence: TGTGCCTGGAGTGTACACAGGGGGTATGCCGGGGAGCTGTTTTTT.

There are many counts of this clonotype. This chain joins TRBV21-1 and TRBJ2-5; the table assigns TRBD1, which was not confirmed against the DNA. TRBV21-1 is annotated as a pseudogene. The CDR3 runs 15 residues. CDR3 in DNA: TGTGCCAGCACCACCGCCCGGGACAGGGCAGAGACCCAGTACTTC. Translated, it gives CASTTARDRAETQYF.

This clonotype was seen once. A clone one base away is much larger, so this may be a read error. The CDR3: CASASLIGTSGLNEQFF. DNA for the CDR3: TGTGCCAGCGCCTCTCTCATCGGGACTAGCGGCCTCAATGAGCAGTTCTTC. The chain combines TRBV6-2 or TRBV6-3 with TRBJ2-1, with 11 bases matching TRBD2. Germline loops: CDR1 MNHEY, CDR2 SVGEGT. The CDR3 spans 17 residues. V lost 8 bases to trimming and J lost 6 bases; unmatched junction nucleotides: 15.

In this sample, this clonotype turned up many times. The rearrangement uses TRBV2 and TRBJ1-5, with D possibly matching TRBD1 (6 bases). Between the trimmed V and J ends, which lost 4 bases and 3 bases, there was a span of 13 bases. There are 15 residues in the CDR3. CDR1 and CDR2 from the germline V gene are SNHLY and FYNNEI. Written as DNA, the CDR3 is TGTGCCAGCAGTGCACTACCAGGGGACAATCAGCCCCAGCATTTT. This encodes CASSALPGDNQPQHF.

This clonotype has a count of ten or more. The chain is built from TRBV25-1 and TRBJ2-3, with D maybe TRBD2 (7 bases). The CDR3 sequence is 17 residues long. Deletions cut 5 bases from V and 3 bases from J, with 21 bases between. CDR1 is MGHDK and CDR2 is SYGVNS in the germline V gene. CDR3 in DNA: TGTGCCAGCAGTCGCGGGGGTTGGCAGGGGCCGACAGATACGCAGTATTTT. This codes for CASSRGGWQGPTDTQYF. Supplemented by reference TRBV25-1 and TRBJ2-3, the full variable domain reads EADIYQTPRYLVIGTGKKITLECSQTMGHDKMYWYQQDPGMELHLIHYSYGVNSTEKGDLSSESTVSRIRTEHFPLTLESARPSHTSQYLCASSRGGWQGPTDTQYFGPGTRLTVL.

This clonotype was seen many times. In DNA form, the CDR3 reads TGTGCCAGCACTCCCTCGGGGAACACCGGGGAGCTGTTTTTT. Its protein is CASTPSGNTGELFF. The genes are TRBV12-3 or TRBV12-4 and TRBJ2-2, with D unresolved. The CDR3 sequence is 14 residues long. V lost 7 bases to trimming and J lost 1 base, with 10 bases between them.

This clonotype was recorded many times. V and J are TRBV12-3 or TRBV12-4 and TRBJ1-1, with no clear D. This CDR3 spans 12 amino acids. The germline V and J ends were trimmed by 3 bases and 11 bases, with 13 bases remaining between them. The CDR3 is CASSFLPLGAFF. As DNA, the CDR3 is TGTGCCAGCAGTTTCTTACCTTTGGGTGCTTTCTTT.